The 20 T cell receptor beta chains presented below share a single source sample, sequenced in a study of T cells in Graves' hyperthyroidism and ophthalmopathy. Authors of the study amplified TCR beta CDR3 regions from RNA transcripts. First-round RT-PCR with HTBI primers amplified the TCR CDR3 region. A single record per CDR3 protein comes from TCRdb applying MiXCR to the multiplex PCR reads. Of roughly 200,000 distinct CDR3 sequences detected, 17% appear once; the ten largest clones hold around 52%. Sample: blood. The source of these receptors is a woman aged 45-65 years with Graves' hyperthyroidism.

The J gene is TRBJ2-3, the V gene TRBV20-1; 11 bases are a match to TRBD2. Germline lookup yields CDR1 DFQATT and CDR2 SNEGSKA (reference sequence). The length of the CDR3 is 16 residues. The J segment lost 0 bases and the V segment lost 3 bases, leaving 5 bases of the junction unmatched. The CDR3 sequence: CSARLAGGTSTDTQYF. In DNA, the CDR3 is TGCAGTGCTAGGCTAGCGGGAGGTACTAGCACAGATACGCAGTATTTT.

This clonotype was seen more than once but under ten times. The V call is TRBV27, the J call TRBJ1-2; D not resolved. The length of the CDR3 is 16 residues. V lost 8 bases and J 2 bases, leaving 21 bases between the germline ends. Germline lookup yields CDR1 MNHEY and CDR2 SMNVEV (reference sequence). Here the CDR3 reads CASGFWKKTENYGYTF. The CDR3 DNA follows: TGTGCCAGCGGATTCTGGAAGAAGACGGAAAACTATGGCTACACCTTC.

The chain employs TRBV7-2 and TRBJ2-5; D gene ambiguous. CDR3 size: 12 residues. V was clipped by 5 bases and J by 2 bases, with 6 bases between them. Looked up from germline, CDR1 is SGHTA and CDR2 is FQGNSA. The CDR3 DNA is TGTGCCAGCAGCCCCCAGCAAGAGACCCAGTACTTC. It encodes CASSPQQETQYF.

This clonotype has just a few counts. The genes are TRBV20-1 and TRBJ2-1, with 8 bases aligning to TRBD2. The length of the CDR3 is 14 residues. The germline gives CDR1 DFQATT, CDR2 SNEGSKA (reference sequence). V lost 8 bases and J lost 6; bases outside the gene matches: 12. The CDR3, as DNA: TGCAGTTCGACAGAAGCGGGAGAGGGCAATGAGCAGTTCTTC. Protein sequence: CSSTEAGEGNEQFF.

This clonotype was observed at least ten times. The chain links TRBV7-2 to TRBJ2-3; possibly TRBD2 for D (6 bases). The ends were cut back, 3 bases at V and 0 bases at J, with 13 bases in the middle. Germline V gene data show CDR1 as SGHTA and CDR2 as FQGNSA. The CDR3 contains 16 residues. The CDR3 reads CASSFRGTFSTDTQYF. The CDR3 coding sequence is TGTGCCAGCAGCTTTCGCGGGACCTTTAGCACAGATACGCAGTATTTT.

The rearrangement links TRBV20-1 to TRBJ2-1, with a tentative D call TRBD2 (6 bases). The V end was cut by 6 bases, the J end by 2 bases, with 14 bases between. Germline CDR1 reads DFQATT; CDR2 reads SNEGSKA (reference sequence). The CDR3 has 14 amino acids. The CDR3 loop is CSATRDLTYNEQFF. CDR3 DNA sequence: TGCAGTGCGACGCGGGACTTAACCTACAATGAGCAGTTCTTC.

This clonotype was detected a few times. The chain has TRBV2 and TRBJ2-4; 7 bases agree with TRBD1. With V trimmed by 8 bases and J by 10 bases, 20 bases remained unmatched. The CDR3 consists of 16 residues. CDR1 is SNHLY and CDR2 is FYNNEI in the germline V gene. The CDR3 nucleotides are TGTGCCAGCGAATCAGACAGGGTAGTATCGAGCTCTATTCAGTACTTC. It yields the protein CASESDRVVSSSIQYF.

This clonotype occurred many times. This chain links TRBV5-1 with TRBJ1-5; D is uncertain. V was pared by 2 bases and J by 3 bases, with 6 bases between. This CDR3 is 13 amino acids long. Germline CDR1 is SGHRS and CDR2 is YFSETQ. The CDR3 region is CASSLEPNQPQHF. For the CDR3, the DNA is TGCGCCAGCAGCTTAGAACCCAATCAGCCCCAGCATTTT.

The chain links TRBV19 to TRBJ1-1, with D possibly matching TRBD1 (6 bases). CDR1 and CDR2 from the germline V gene are LNHDA and SQIVND (reference sequence). This CDR3 has 13 residues. V dropped 7 bases and J dropped 5 bases, with 14 bases sitting between them. In nucleotides, the CDR3 is TGTGCCAGTATAGGCAGGGGAGGTACTGAAGCTTTCTTT. This codes for CASIGRGGTEAFF.

This clonotype was counted many times. The CDR3 DNA sequence: TGCGCCAGCAGCTTGGGACAGGAAGGTGGAAACACCATATATTTT. The encoded protein is CASSLGQEGGNTIYF. The V call is TRBV5-1, the J call TRBJ1-3; a possible D gene is TRBD1 (6 bases). Trimming pared 0 bases from V and 3 bases from J, leaving 10 bases between. This CDR3 spans 15 amino acids. Germline V gene data show CDR1 as SGHRS and CDR2 as YFSETQ.

The V call is TRBV12-3 or TRBV12-4, the J call TRBJ1-2, with 7 bases lining up with TRBD1. The CDR3 contains 13 residues. V was pared by 5 bases and J by 8 bases, with 8 bases of the junction left unmatched. CDR3 amino acids: CASSPDRVIGYTF. In nucleotides, the CDR3 is TGTGCCAGCAGTCCCGACAGGGTCATCGGCTACACCTTC.

The CDR3 DNA is TGTGCCAGCAGTTCCGGGGAGGTTATAGAGACCCAGTACTTC. This codes for CASSSGEVIETQYF. This rearrangement joins TRBV27 to TRBJ2-5; perhaps TRBD2 as D (6 bases). Germline V CDR1 and CDR2: MNHEY, SMNVEV (reference sequence). This CDR3 is built from 14 residues. V shed 4 bases and J shed 4 bases, with 13 bases lying between them.

This clonotype has a count of ten or more. The V and J genes are TRBV5-1 and TRBJ2-1, with 12 bases aligning to TRBD2. The CDR3 sequence is 15 residues long. J gave up 7 bases and V 7 bases, and 9 bases lay outside the gene matches. From germline, CDR1 is SGHRS and CDR2 YFSETQ. The CDR3 DNA follows: TGCGCCAGCCTCTCGGGGACTAGCGGGTTTAATGAGCAGTTCTTC. Translation: CASLSGTSGFNEQFF.

Notes on this clonotype: This could be a read error, since a much larger clone is one nucleotide away. This chain links TRBV6-5 with TRBJ2-1; no definite D call. This CDR3 comprises 13 residues. V was trimmed by 2 bases and J by 9 bases, leaving 11 bases between them. Germline CDR1 MNHEY, CDR2 SVGAGI. The CDR3 sequence is CASSYPETTEQFF. CDR3 sequence (DNA): TGTGCCAGCAGTTACCCCGAGACCACTGAGCAGTTCTTC.

This clonotype has at least ten counts. The chain is built from TRBV30 and TRBJ1-1; D may be TRBD1 (6 bases). The CDR3 has 15 amino acids. Germline values: CDR1 GTSNPN, CDR2 SVGIG (reference sequence). Trimming left V 0 bases short and J 1 base short, with 12 bases between. CDR3 loop: CAWSVSGVENTEAFF. The CDR3 DNA follows: TGTGCCTGGAGTGTTTCAGGGGTTGAGAACACTGAAGCTTTCTTT.

This clonotype was seen a few times. The chain recombines TRBV7-3 with TRBJ2-1, with D possibly being TRBD1 (6 bases). The CDR3 is 12 amino acids. Germline CDR1 and CDR2: SGHTA and FQGTGA. The ends were cut back, 5 bases at V and 12 bases at J, with 14 bases in the middle. CDR3 in amino acids: CASSTRTGRQFF. CDR3 coding DNA: TGTGCCAGCAGCACCCGAACAGGGCGGCAGTTCTTC.

The chain links TRBV28 to TRBJ1-1; D uncertain. Trimming pared 3 bases from V and 1 base from J, leaving 9 bases between. The germline CDR1 and CDR2 sequences are MDHEN and SYDVKM. The CDR3 consists of 14 residues. The CDR3 bases are TGTGCCAGCAGTTTTCGTGATCGGAACACTGAAGCTTTCTTT. Translation gives CASSFRDRNTEAFF.

Many counts were recorded for this clonotype. This sequence joins TRBV5-1 and TRBJ1-1, with D possibly TRBD1 on 6 matching bases. Trimming pared 4 bases from V and 1 base from J, leaving 8 bases between. Germline CDR1 reads SGHRS; CDR2 reads YFSETQ. The CDR3 length is 13 residues. The CDR3 DNA reads as TGCGCCAGCAGCCAGGGACAGAACACTGAAGCTTTCTTT. This gives the protein CASSQGQNTEAFF.

V usage is TRBV6-1 and J usage is TRBJ1-1; TRBD1 is a possible D gene (6 bases). This CDR3 spans 14 amino acids. Germline CDR1 is MNHNS and CDR2 is SASEGT. Deletions cut 6 bases from V and 1 base from J, with 12 bases between. This CDR3 is CASRLTGENTEAFF. Written as DNA, the CDR3 is TGTGCCAGCAGGTTGACAGGAGAGAACACTGAAGCTTTCTTT.

The rearrangement uses TRBV11-3 and TRBJ2-1; D uncertain. Germline V gene data show CDR1 as SGHNT and CDR2 as YENEEA. Trimming removed 4 bases at V and 6 bases at J, with 7 bases between. The CDR3 spans 12 residues. CDR3 protein: CASSSDSNEQFF. CDR3 coding DNA: TGTGCCAGCAGCTCTGATTCCAATGAGCAGTTCTTC. Full variable domain (outside the CDR3, taken from reference TRBV11-3 and TRBJ2-1): EAGVVQSPRYKIIEKKQPVAFWCNPISGHNTLYWYLQNLGQGPELLIRYENEEAVDDSQLPKDRFSAERLKGVDSTLKIQPAELGDSAVYLCASSSDSNEQFFGPGTRLTVL.